Listed below are T cell receptor beta chains from one sample, sequenced in a study of blood T cell repertoires in COVID-19. Clones were read by immunoSEQ multiplex PCR, and TCRdb kept only the in-frame ones, dropping some. The sample contains some 240,000 clones, about nine tenths of which appear only once. Sequencing used peripheral blood. The origin of the receptors is a man between 60 and 75 years old who had recovered from COVID-19. Each CDR3 is given with its conserved first and last residue. The D gene is left open where the match is weak. The size field is filled for only some rows; it gives once, few, many or a size class.

clone size,J gene,D gene,V gene,CDR3 protein,CDR3 DNA
once,TRBJ1-2,.,TRBV3-1/TRBV3-2,CASSQDSRLNYGYTF,TGTGCCAGCAGCCAAGACTCGAGATTAAACTATGGCTACACCTTC
once,TRBJ2-1,.,TRBV24-1,CATRGKVVAGSYNEQFF,TGTGCCACCAGAGGGAAAGTGGTGGCGGGCTCCTACAATGAGCAGTTCTTC
.,TRBJ1-4,.,TRBV27,CASSLIMAGANEKLFF,TGTGCCAGCAGTTTAATCATGGCAGGGGCTAATGAAAAACTGTTTTTT
few,TRBJ1-5,TRBD1,TRBV5-1,CASSLGPQTGNFNQPQHF,TGCGCCAGCAGCTTGGGGCCACAGACAGGGAATTTCAATCAGCCCCAGCATTTT
few,TRBJ1-6,.,TRBV3-1/TRBV3-2,CASSQVRDAGSPLHF,TGTGCCAGCAGCCAAGTTAGGGATGCGGGTTCACCCCTCCACTTT
.,TRBJ2-1,TRBD2,TRBV3-1/TRBV3-2,CASSPRGGSGGYNEQFF,TGTGCCAGCAGCCCCCGAGGGGGGAGCGGGGGGTACAATGAGCAGTTCTTC
.,TRBJ2-6,TRBD1,TRBV9,CASSPLGTGLRGANVLTF,TGTGCCAGCAGCCCCCTGGGGACAGGTTTAAGAGGGGCCAACGTCCTGACTTTC
.,TRBJ2-2,TRBD2,TRBV6-6,CASSYKSSGGELFF,TGTGCCAGCAGTTACAAGTCTAGCGGGGGGGAGCTGTTTTTT
.,TRBJ2-3,TRBD1,TRBV2,CASSGQGVADTQYF,TGTGCCAGCAGTGGACAGGGGGTAGCAGATACGCAGTATTTT
.,TRBJ2-5,TRBD1,TRBV12-5,CASLITGGVETQYF,TGTGCTAGTCTCATTACAGGGGGCGTCGAGACCCAGTACTTC
.,TRBJ2-1,TRBD1,TRBV27,CASRRGTGAYNEQFF,TGTGCCAGCAGAAGAGGGACAGGGGCCTACAATGAGCAGTTCTTC
.,TRBJ2-1,.,TRBV4-2,CASNSGQINEQFF,TGTGCCAGCAACTCCGGACAGATCAATGAGCAGTTCTTC
.,TRBJ1-5,.,TRBV28,CASSSQDNQPQHF,TGTGCCAGCAGTTCACAAGACAATCAGCCCCAGCATTTT
.,TRBJ1-5,.,TRBV5-8,CASSFRGSNQPQHF,TGTGCCAGCAGCTTCAGGGGCAGCAATCAGCCCCAGCATTTT
.,TRBJ2-1,TRBD2,TRBV6-6,CASSYVASGGGNEQFF,TGTGCCAGCAGTTACGTGGCTAGCGGGGGGGGAAATGAGCAGTTCTTC
.,TRBJ1-4,.,TRBV6-5,CASSWQGSNEKLFF,TGTGCCAGCAGTTGGCAGGGATCTAATGAAAAACTGTTTTTT
.,TRBJ1-2,.,TRBV5-6,CASRRIRGSYTF,TGTGCCAGCAGAAGAATCAGGGGTAGCTACACCTTC
.,TRBJ1-2,.,TRBV28,CASSLQGFGYTF,TGTGCCAGCAGTTTACAGGGGTTTGGCTACACCTTC
once,TRBJ2-7,.,TRBV5-1,CASSLGMGGVFEQYF,TGCGCCAGCAGCTTGGGGATGGGCGGGGTCTTCGAGCAGTACTTC
.,TRBJ1-3,TRBD1,TRBV27,CASRPRQGEVGNTIYF,TGTGCCAGCAGGCCCAGACAGGGGGAGGTGGGAAACACCATATATTTT
once,TRBJ2-2,.,TRBV24-1,CATGGRTRGEELFF,TGTGCCACCGGGGGGCGGACTAGAGGAGAAGAGCTGTTTTTT
once,TRBJ1-1,.,TRBV3-1/TRBV3-2,CASSQDFLRTEAFF,TGTGCCAGCAGCCAGGACTTCTTACGGACTGAAGCTTTCTTT
.,TRBJ1-6,.,TRBV9,CASSSERGFNSPLHF,TGTGCCAGCAGCTCAGAGAGGGGGTTTAATTCACCCCTCCACTTT
.,TRBJ2-4,TRBD1,TRBV19,CASSIPGQAGKNIQYF,TGTGCCAGTAGTATCCCCGGACAGGCGGGCAAAAACATTCAGTACTTC
.,TRBJ2-1,.,TRBV11-2,CASSFGRRSMDEQFF,TGTGCCAGCAGCTTTGGTAGGCGGTCTATGGATGAGCAGTTCTTC
.,TRBJ2-2,TRBD1,TRBV27,CADRGGCGWNTGELFF,TGTGCCGACAGGGGGGGATGTGGGTGGAACACCGGGGAGCTGTTTTTT
.,TRBJ1-2,TRBD1,TRBV6-2/TRBV6-3,CASSRQGVDYGYTF,TGTGCCAGCAGCCGACAGGGGGTGGACTATGGCTACACCTTC
.,TRBJ2-5,.,TRBV5-1,CASSPRLGRETQYF,TGCGCCAGCAGCCCGAGACTAGGTCGAGAGACCCAGTACTTC
.,TRBJ1-1,TRBD1,TRBV6-6,CASSWGQGTTEAFF,TGTGCCAGCAGTTGGGGACAGGGAACCACTGAAGCTTTCTTT
.,TRBJ1-2,TRBD1,TRBV5-1,CASSLGVGQGAGGYTF,TGCGCCAGCAGCTTGGGCGTCGGACAGGGGGCTGGTGGCTACACCTTC
.,TRBJ1-2,.,TRBV9,CASNAPGYGYTF,TGTGCCAGCAACGCCCCAGGGTATGGCTACACCTTC
.,TRBJ2-6,.,TRBV5-1,CASSTDRSANVLTF,TGCGCCAGCAGCACCGACAGATCAGCCAACGTCCTGACTTTC
once,TRBJ1-2,.,TRBV3-1/TRBV3-2,CASSPRTGPWYGYTF,TGTGCCAGCAGTCCCCGAACAGGGCCATGGTATGGCTACACCTTC
.,TRBJ2-7,TRBD1,TRBV19,CASDTGGFYEQYF,TGTGCCAGCGATACAGGGGGCTTCTACGAGCAGTACTTC
.,TRBJ2-3,.,TRBV29-1,CSVVNTDTQYF,TGCAGCGTTGTAAACACAGATACGCAGTATTTT
.,TRBJ2-2,.,TRBV6-5,CASSSSGTTNTGELFF,TGTGCCAGCAGTTCGTCCGGGACAACGAACACCGGGGAGCTGTTTTTT
once,TRBJ1-2,.,TRBV4-2,CASSQDQSYGYTF,TGTGCCAGCAGCCAAGACCAATCCTATGGCTACACCTTC
.,TRBJ2-4,.,TRBV5-1,CASSLIARAKNIQYF,TGCGCCAGCAGCTTGATCGCCAGGGCCAAAAACATTCAGTACTTC
.,TRBJ2-7,.,TRBV10-3,CAISAPGSYEQYF,TGTGCCATCAGTGCCCCGGGTAGCTACGAGCAGTACTTC
once,TRBJ2-4,.,TRBV15,CATSRGGDGKNIQYF,TGTGCCACCAGCAGAGGCGGCGACGGCAAAAACATTCAGTACTTC
.,TRBJ1-1,TRBD1,TRBV18,CASSPSLGQGTEAFF,TGTGCCAGCTCACCTTCCTTGGGACAGGGGACAGAAGCTTTCTTT
.,TRBJ1-5,.,TRBV24-1,CATTTGDQPQHF,TGTGCCACCACAACGGGTGATCAGCCCCAGCATTTT
once,TRBJ2-6,.,TRBV2,CASRFRQSGANVLTF,TGTGCCAGCAGGTTCAGGCAGTCTGGGGCCAACGTCCTGACTTTC
once,TRBJ1-4,.,TRBV9,CASSVGAQEEKLFF,TGTGCCAGCAGCGTAGGGGCCCAAGAGGAAAAACTGTTTTTT
.,TRBJ2-1,.,TRBV2,CASSGDRGGEQFF,TGTGCCAGCAGTGGTGATAGGGGTGGTGAGCAGTTCTTC
.,TRBJ1-1,.,TRBV18,CASSPPMGRNTEAFF,TGTGCCAGCTCACCACCGATGGGCAGGAACACTGAAGCTTTCTTT
few,TRBJ1-2,.,TRBV7-2,CASSLDRSSYGYTF,TGTGCCAGCAGCTTAGACAGGTCCTCCTATGGCTACACCTTC
once,TRBJ1-5,.,TRBV6-5,CASSYSESGQPQHF,TGTGCCAGCAGTTACTCCGAATCGGGTCAGCCCCAGCATTTT
.,TRBJ2-1,.,TRBV7-9,CASSLGQGVGLHQFF,TGTGCCAGCAGCTTAGGGCAGGGTGTGGGACTCCACCAGTTCTTC
.,TRBJ1-4,.,TRBV19,CASSIVRLGYEKLFF,TGTGCCAGTAGTATAGTCCGACTAGGTTATGAAAAACTGTTTTTT
.,TRBJ2-1,TRBD2,TRBV24-1,CATSAGTGTRVVF,TGTGCCACCAGTGCCGGGACCGGGACTAGGGTGGTCTTC
.,TRBJ2-1,TRBD2,TRBV5-1,CASSSGLAGGRNEQFF,TGCGCCAGCAGCTCGGGACTAGCGGGGGGGCGCAATGAGCAGTTCTTC
.,TRBJ2-3,TRBD1,TRBV5-1,CASSWGQGNADTQYF,TGCGCCAGCAGCTGGGGACAGGGGAACGCAGATACGCAGTATTTT
.,TRBJ2-2,TRBD1,TRBV7-8,CASSSGQEQYTGELFF,TGTGCCAGCAGCTCGGGACAGGAACAGTACACCGGGGAGCTGTTTTTT
.,TRBJ1-1,TRBD1,TRBV18,CASSVGQMNTEAFF,TGTGCCAGCTCAGTGGGACAGATGAACACTGAAGCTTTCTTT
.,TRBJ1-3,.,TRBV19,CASIGGELGNTIYF,TGTGCCAGTATAGGAGGGGAACTTGGAAACACCATATATTTT
once,TRBJ2-3,TRBD1,TRBV19,CASSTSLTGGYTQYF,TGTGCCAGTAGTACCTCCTTGACAGGGGGATATACGCAGTATTTT
.,TRBJ2-5,TRBD1,TRBV27,CASSLRGWGQGSQETQYF,TGTGCCAGCAGTTTAAGAGGATGGGGACAGGGGAGTCAAGAGACCCAGTACTTC